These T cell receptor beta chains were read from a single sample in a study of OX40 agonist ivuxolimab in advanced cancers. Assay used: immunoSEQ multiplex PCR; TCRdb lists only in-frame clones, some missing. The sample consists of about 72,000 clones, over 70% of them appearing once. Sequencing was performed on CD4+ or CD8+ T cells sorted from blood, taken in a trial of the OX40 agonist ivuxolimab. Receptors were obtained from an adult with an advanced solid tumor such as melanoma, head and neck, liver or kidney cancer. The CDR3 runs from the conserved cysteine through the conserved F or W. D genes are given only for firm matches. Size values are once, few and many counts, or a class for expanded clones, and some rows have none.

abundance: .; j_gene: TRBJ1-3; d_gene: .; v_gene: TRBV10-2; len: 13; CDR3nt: TGCGCCAGCAGTGAAAAGGGGGGTAACACCATATATTTT; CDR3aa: CASSEKGGNTIYF
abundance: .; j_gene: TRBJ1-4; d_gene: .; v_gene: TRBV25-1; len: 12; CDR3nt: TGTGCCAGCATGAGAGGTTATGAAGGGCTGTTTTTT; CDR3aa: CASMRGYEGLFF
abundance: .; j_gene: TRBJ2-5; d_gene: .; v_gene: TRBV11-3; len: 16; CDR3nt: TGTGCCAGCAGCTTAGATGGAGACTACCGAAGAGAGACCCAGTACTTC; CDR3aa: CASSLDGDYRRETQYF
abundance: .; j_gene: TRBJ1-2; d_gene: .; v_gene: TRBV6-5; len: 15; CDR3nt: TGTGCCAGCACCCCTAGGGAAAGAGTCGGCTATGGCTACACCTTC; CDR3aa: CASTPRERVGYGYTF
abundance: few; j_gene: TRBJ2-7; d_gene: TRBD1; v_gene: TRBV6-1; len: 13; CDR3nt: TGTGCCTCGGGGACAGGGTACTCCTACGAGCAGTACTTC; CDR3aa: CASGTGYSYEQYF
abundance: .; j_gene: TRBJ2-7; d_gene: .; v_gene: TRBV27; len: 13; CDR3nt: TGTGCCAGCAGTGGCATCGGACCCTACGAGCAGTACTTC; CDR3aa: CASSGIGPYEQYF
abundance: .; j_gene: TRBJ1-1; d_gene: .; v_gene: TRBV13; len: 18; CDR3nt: TGTGCCAGCAGCTTAGGTGACGGATTCACTAAAATGAACACTGAAGCTTTCTTT; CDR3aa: CASSLGDGFTKMNTEAFF
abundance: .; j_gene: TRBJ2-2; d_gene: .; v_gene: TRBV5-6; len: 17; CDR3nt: TGTGCCAGCAGCTTTGACACAGGGACTTCGAACACCGGGGAGCTGTTTTTT; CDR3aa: CASSFDTGTSNTGELFF
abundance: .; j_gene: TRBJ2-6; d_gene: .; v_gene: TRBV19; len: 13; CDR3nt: TGTGCCAGCGCAGAGACTGGGGCCAACGTCCTGACTTTC; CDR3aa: CASAETGANVLTF
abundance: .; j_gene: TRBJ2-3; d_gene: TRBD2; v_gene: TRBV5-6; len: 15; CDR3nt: TGTGCCAGCAGCTTTAGGAGCGGGAGAGCAGATACGCAGTATTTT; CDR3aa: CASSFRSGRADTQYF
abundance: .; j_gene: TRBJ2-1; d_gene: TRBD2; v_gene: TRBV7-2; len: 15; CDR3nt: TGTGCCAGCAGCCGTGGACTAGACAGTTACAATGAGCAGTTCTTC; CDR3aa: CASSRGLDSYNEQFF
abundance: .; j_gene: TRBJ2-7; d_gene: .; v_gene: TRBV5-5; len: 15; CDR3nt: TGTGCCAGCAGCCGTCTGTGGAGCCGGGATTACGAGCAGTACTTC; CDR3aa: CASSRLWSRDYEQYF
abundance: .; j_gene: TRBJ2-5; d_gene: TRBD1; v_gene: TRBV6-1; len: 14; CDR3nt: TGTGCCAGCAGTCTAACAGGGGGCTCTGAGACCCAGTACTTC; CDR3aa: CASSLTGGSETQYF
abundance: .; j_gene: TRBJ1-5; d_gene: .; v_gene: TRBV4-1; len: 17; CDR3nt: TGCGCCAGCAGCCAAGACACATTCGTCATTAGCAATCAGCCCCAGCATTTT; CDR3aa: CASSQDTFVISNQPQHF
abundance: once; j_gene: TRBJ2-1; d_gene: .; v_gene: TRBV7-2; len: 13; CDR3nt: TGTGCCAGCAGCCAGTTCTCCTACAATGAGCAGTTCTTC; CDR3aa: CASSQFSYNEQFF
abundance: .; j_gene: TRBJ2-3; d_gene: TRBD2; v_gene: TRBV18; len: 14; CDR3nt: TGTGCCAGCTCACTGACTAGCGGGGTTGATACGCAGTATTTT; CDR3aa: CASSLTSGVDTQYF
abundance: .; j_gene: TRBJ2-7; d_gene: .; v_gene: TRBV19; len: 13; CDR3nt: TGTGCCAGTAGAGGAATATTCTCCTACGAGCAGTACTTC; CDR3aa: CASRGIFSYEQYF